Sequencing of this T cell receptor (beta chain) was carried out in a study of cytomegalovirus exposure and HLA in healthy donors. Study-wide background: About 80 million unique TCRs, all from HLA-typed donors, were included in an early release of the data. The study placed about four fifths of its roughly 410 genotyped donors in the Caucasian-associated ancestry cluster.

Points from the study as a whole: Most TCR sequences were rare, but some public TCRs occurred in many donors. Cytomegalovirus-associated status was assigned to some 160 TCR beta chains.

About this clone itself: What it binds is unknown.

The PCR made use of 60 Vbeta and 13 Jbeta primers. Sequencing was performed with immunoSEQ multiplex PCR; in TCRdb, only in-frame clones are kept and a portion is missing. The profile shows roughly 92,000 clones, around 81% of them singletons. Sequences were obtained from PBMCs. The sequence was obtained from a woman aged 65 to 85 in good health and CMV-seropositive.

Written as DNA, the CDR3 is TGTGCCAGCAGACCCAATAGTGGCGAGCAGTACTTC. It is translated as CASRPNSGEQYF. V and J are TRBV2 and TRBJ2-7; D unresolved. This CDR3 comprises 12 residues. Per germline, CDR1 SNHLY and CDR2 FYNNEI. Between the trimmed V and J ends, which lost 6 bases and 6 bases, there was a span of 12 bases.